This T cell receptor (beta chain) was sequenced in a study of Graves' ophthalmopathy and Graves' hyperthyroidism. The CDR3 sequence is 15 residues long. Germline V gives CDR1 MRHNA, CDR2 SNTAGT. The V and J ends lost 5 bases and 8 bases, in that order; junction bases with no gene match: 6. For repertoire sequencing, the TCR beta CDR3 regions were amplified from RNA transcripts. Scientists carried out first-round RT-PCR using HTBI primers and then a second-round multiplex PCR. TCRdb itself ran the multiplex PCR reads through MiXCR, one entry per CDR3 protein. The sample has hundreds of thousands of distinct CDR3 sequences, 35% to 50% seen once. Patients were diagnosed from clinical symptoms, serum thyroxine, TRAb, thyroid ultrasound and orbital computed tomography.

The sequence derives from an adult man with Graves' ophthalmopathy. The chain has TRBV6-4 and TRBJ1-6; the match to TRBD1 covers 10 bases. The sequencing input was peripheral blood. Here the CDR3 DNA reads TGTGCCAGCAGTCTCGGGACAGGGGATCATTCACCCCTCCACTTT. Protein product: CASSLGTGDHSPLHF.